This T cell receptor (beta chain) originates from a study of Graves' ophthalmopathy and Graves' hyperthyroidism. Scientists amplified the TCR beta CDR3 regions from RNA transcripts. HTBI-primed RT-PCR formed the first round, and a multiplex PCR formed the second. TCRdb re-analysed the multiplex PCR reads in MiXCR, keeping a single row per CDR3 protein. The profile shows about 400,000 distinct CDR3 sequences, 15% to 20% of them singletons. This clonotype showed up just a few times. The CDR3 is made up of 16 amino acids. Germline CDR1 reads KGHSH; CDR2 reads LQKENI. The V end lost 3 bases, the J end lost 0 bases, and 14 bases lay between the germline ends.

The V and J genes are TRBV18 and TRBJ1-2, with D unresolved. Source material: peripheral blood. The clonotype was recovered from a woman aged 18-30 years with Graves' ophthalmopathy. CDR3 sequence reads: CASSPGRRKANYGYTF. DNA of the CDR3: TGTGCCAGCTCACCGGGAAGACGGAAGGCTAACTATGGCTACACCTTC.